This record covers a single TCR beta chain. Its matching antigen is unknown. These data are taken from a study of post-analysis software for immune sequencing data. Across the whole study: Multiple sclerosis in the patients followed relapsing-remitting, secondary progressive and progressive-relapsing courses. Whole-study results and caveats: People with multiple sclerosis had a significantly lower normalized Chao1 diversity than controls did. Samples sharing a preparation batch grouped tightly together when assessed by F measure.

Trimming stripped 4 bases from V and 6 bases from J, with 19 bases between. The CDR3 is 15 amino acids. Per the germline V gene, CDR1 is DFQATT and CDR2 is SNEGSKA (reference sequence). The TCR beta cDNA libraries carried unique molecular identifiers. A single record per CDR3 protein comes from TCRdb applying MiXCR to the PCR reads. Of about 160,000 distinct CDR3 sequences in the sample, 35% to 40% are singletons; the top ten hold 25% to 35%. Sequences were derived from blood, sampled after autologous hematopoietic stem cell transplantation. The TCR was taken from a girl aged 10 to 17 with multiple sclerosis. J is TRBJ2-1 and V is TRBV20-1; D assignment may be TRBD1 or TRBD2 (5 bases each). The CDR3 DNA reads TGCAGTGCTAAGCCCTCGGGGCTAGGAGGCAATGAGCAGTTCTTC. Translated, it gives CSAKPSGLGGNEQFF.